This TCR beta chain was sequenced for a study of blood T cell repertoires in COVID-19 (TCRdb year 2020). General notes on the study: Samples covering the acute and convalescent phases of COVID-19 were provided by collaborators in the United States, Italy and Spain. The prospective study material was composed of cDNA or gDNA derived from T cells, B-cell-depleted T cells, or PBMCs. The dataset comprised deeply sampled blood TCRbeta repertoires from subjects exposed to, actively infected with, or recovered from COVID-19. A freely available public database, intended as a resource for researchers studying the immune response to SARS-CoV-2, is where the repertoires were released. Samples came from the ongoing ImmuneRACE study (first 160 participants) plus 1,254 subjects from 6 global collaborators. A de-identified subject ID, COVID-19 status, age in years and sex were almost always included in the sample metadata. Where available, HLA class I and class II types were obtained from metadata supplied by the sample provider rather than from assay-based typing. The paper as a whole reports these results and caveats: How much clinical and demographic metadata was included differed by source and by participant, and the metadata was provided uncurated.

The collaborating institutions used their own protocols to collect whole blood in K2EDTA tubes. Collaborator samples were shipped for TCRbeta analysis as frozen whole blood, isolated PBMCs, or DNA extracted from either sample type. About this clone: Which antigen it targets is not known. The input lacks base qualities; no much larger clone sits a single base away.

The immunoSEQ Assay, a bias-controlled multiplex PCR, was used to amplify TCRbeta CDR3 regions from genomic DNA. The paper's data handling went like this. The number of nucleated cells in each sample was estimated by amplification of reference gene primers within the assay. Sequence reads were collapsed and filtered to measure the absolute abundance of every unique TCRbeta CDR3 rearrangement. For each sample, productive Simpson clonality was calculated by taking the square root of Simpson's diversity index across productive rearrangements. The table was pulled from immuneACCESS by TCRdb, which kept in-frame rearrangements only. Such tables lose some clones; where checked, under half of the loss comes from unresolved V genes, and the rest has no known cause. Clonal size and the V and J genes are those of that table, whereas D and trimming came from the DNA. For this sample the table gives about 190,000 clones, of which more than 75% were detected only once. About 2.5% of the sample belongs to the ten largest clones.

A distance of 8 bases separates the germline ends of V and J, which lose 0 bases and 0 bases respectively. For CDR1 and CDR2, the germline V gene (reference sequence) lists LNHNV and YYDKDF. From cysteine to phenylalanine, the CDR3 is 15 amino acids long. The CDR3 DNA has 45 bases and is translated from base 1. The chain is encoded by TRBV15 joined to TRBJ1-2; TRBD1 is a weak D gene call, 6 bases matching. The sequence was obtained from a man between 35 and 55 years old with active or convalescent COVID-19. Sample: peripheral blood. The CDR3: CATSRERTANYGYTF. The DNA sequence reads TGTGCCACCAGCAGAGAGCGGACAGCTAACTATGGCTACACCTTC.